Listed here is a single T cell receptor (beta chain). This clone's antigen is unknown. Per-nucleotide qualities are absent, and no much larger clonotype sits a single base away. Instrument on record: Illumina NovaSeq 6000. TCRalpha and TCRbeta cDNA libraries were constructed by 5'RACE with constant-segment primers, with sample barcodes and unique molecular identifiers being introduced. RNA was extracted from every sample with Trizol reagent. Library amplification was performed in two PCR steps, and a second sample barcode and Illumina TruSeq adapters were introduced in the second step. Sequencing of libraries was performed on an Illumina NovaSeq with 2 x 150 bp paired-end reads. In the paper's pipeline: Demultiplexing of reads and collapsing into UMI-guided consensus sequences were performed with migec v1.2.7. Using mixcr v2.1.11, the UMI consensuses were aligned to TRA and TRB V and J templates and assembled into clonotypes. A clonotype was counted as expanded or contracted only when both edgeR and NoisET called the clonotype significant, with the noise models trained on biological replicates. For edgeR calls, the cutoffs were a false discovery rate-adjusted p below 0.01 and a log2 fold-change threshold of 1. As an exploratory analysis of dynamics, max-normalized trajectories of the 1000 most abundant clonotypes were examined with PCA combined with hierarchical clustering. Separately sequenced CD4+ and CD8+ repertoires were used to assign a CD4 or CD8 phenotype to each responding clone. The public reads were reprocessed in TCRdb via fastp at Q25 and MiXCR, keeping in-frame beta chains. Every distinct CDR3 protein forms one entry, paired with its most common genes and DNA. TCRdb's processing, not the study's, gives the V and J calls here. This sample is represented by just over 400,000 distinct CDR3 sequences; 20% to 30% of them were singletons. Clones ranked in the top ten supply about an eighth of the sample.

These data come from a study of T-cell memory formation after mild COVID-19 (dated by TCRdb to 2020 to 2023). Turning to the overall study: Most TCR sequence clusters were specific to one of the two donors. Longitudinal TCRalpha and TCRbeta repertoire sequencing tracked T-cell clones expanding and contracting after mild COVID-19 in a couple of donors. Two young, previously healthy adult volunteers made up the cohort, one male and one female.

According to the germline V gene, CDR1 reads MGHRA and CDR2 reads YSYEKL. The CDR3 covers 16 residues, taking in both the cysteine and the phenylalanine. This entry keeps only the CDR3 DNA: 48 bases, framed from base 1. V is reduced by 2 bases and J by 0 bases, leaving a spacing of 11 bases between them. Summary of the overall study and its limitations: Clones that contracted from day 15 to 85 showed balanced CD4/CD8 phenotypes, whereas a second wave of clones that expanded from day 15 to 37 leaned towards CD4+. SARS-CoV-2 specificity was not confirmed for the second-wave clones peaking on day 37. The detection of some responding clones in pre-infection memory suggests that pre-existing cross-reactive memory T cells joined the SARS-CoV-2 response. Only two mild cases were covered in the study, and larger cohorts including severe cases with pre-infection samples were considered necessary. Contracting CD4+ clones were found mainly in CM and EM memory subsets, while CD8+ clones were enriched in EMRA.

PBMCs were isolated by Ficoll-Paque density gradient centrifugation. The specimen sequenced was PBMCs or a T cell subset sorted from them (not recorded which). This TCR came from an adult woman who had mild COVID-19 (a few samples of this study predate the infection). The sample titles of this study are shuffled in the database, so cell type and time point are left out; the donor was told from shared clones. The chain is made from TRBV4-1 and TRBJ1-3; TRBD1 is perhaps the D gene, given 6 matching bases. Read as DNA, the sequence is TGCGCCAGCAGCCAACAACAGGGCTACTCTGGAAACACCATATATTTT. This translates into CASSQQQGYSGNTIYF.